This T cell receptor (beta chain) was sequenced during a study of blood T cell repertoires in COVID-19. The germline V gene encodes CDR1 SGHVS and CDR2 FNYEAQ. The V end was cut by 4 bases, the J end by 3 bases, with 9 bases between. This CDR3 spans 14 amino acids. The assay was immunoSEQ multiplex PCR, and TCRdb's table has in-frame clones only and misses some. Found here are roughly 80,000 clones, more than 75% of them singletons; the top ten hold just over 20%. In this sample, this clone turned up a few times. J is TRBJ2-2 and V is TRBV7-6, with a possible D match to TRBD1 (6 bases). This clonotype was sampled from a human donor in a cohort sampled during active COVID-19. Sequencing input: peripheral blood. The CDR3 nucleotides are TGTGCCAGCAGCTCATCAGGGGACACCGGGGAGCTGTTTTTT. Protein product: CASSSSGDTGELFF.